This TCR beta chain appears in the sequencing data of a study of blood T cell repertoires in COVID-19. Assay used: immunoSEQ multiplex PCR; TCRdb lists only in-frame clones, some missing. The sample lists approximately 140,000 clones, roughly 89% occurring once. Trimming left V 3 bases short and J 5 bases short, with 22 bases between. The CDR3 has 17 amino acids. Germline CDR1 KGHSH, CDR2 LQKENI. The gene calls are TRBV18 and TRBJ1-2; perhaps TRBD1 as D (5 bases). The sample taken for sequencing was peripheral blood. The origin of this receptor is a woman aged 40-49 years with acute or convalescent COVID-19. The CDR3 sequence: CASSPMTAHPVGYGYTF. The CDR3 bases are TGTGCCAGCTCACCGATGACAGCCCACCCCGTAGGGTATGGCTACACCTTC.